The source of this T cell receptor (beta chain) is a study of T-cell memory formation after mild COVID-19. The CDR3 has 12 amino acids. V dropped 5 bases and J dropped 7; count of bases not matched to a gene: 4. TCRdb analysed the 5' RACE reads with MiXCR anew, one entry per CDR3 protein. The table lists about 470,000 distinct CDR3 sequences, nearly 25% of them singletons. J is TRBJ2-5 and V is TRBV12-3 or TRBV12-4; 7 bases agree with TRBD2. This clonotype originated in an adult woman who had mild COVID-19 (a few samples of this study predate the infection). Cell type and time point are not known. Material: PBMCs or a T cell subset sorted from them (not recorded which). The CDR3 here is CASSPRGGTQYF. The CDR3 DNA is TGTGCCAGCAGTCCCCGCGGGGGGACCCAGTACTTC.